The next 23 T cell receptor beta chains were all read from a single sample in a study of T cell clonality in common variable immunodeficiency. The study's findings and limits: Common variable immunodeficiency TCR beta sequences reportedly had fewer deletions and N-nucleotide insertions.

Profiled with immunoSEQ multiplex PCR; TCRdb holds only in-frame clones, not every one. The sample has around 33,000 clones, none seen only once. The antigens these receptors bind are not known. The specimen was peripheral blood mononuclear cells. The receptors shown here come from a human donor with common variable immunodeficiency.

Only a few counts were recorded for this clone. The read halts 3 residues ahead of the CDR3 end, with the missing end drawn from the germline J gene. V is TRBV20-1 and J is TRBJ2-1, with 8 bases matching TRBD2. The CDR3 is 15 residues long. The germline CDR1 and CDR2 sequences are DFQATT and SNEGSKA (reference sequence). The V and J ends lost 5 bases and 7 bases, in that order; junction bases with no gene match: 13. The CDR3 sequence is CSALLRAGAGNEQFF. CDR3 bases read: TGCAGTGCTCTCTTAAGAGCGGGAGCGGGGAATGAG.

This clone has a count of ten or more. Read sequence stops 3 residues before the CDR3 end, and the germline J gene provides the missing end. V gene TRBV7-9 combines with J gene TRBJ1-2, with unresolved D. The CDR3 is 11 residues long. V lost 5 bases, J lost 7 bases, and 8 bases lay in between. The germline CDR1 and CDR2 sequences are SEHNR and FQNEAQ (reference sequence). Partial CDR3 DNA: TGTGCCAGCAGCCCCGCGATTGGC. It is translated as CASSPAIG. The whole CDR3 protein reads CASSPAIGYTF.

To note about this clone: The CDR3 extends 3 residues past the end of the read, so its final part is completed from the germline J gene. V usage is TRBV13 and J usage is TRBJ2-7; D perhaps matches TRBD2 (6 bases). The V gene's germline CDR1 is PRHDT and CDR2 FYEKMQ (reference sequence). This CDR3 spans 13 amino acids. V was cut by 5 bases and J by 3 bases, with 11 bases left in between. The CDR3 here is CASSPEGRYEQYF. The DNA read from the CDR3 is TGTGCCAGCAGCCCGGAGGGTCGCTACGAG.

As regards this clone: The CDR3 extends 3 residues past the end of the read, so its final part is completed from the germline J gene. The chain combines TRBV7-9 with TRBJ2-1; 13 positions match TRBD2. The germline V gene encodes CDR1 SEHNR and CDR2 FQNEAQ (reference sequence). J gave up 7 bases and V 3 bases, and 0 bases lay outside the gene matches. The CDR3 extends over 14 amino acids. CDR3 in amino acids: CASSLTSGRNEQFF. Partial CDR3 DNA: TGTGCCAGCAGCTTGACTAGCGGGAGGAATGAG.

This clone was seen more than once but under ten times. Coverage ceases 3 residues before the CDR3 finishes, and the germline J gene fills in the end. The V gene is TRBV5-1, the J gene TRBJ2-1, with 9 bases lining up with TRBD2. The CDR3 has 14 residues. The J segment lost 8 bases and the V segment lost 5 bases, leaving 8 bases of the junction unmatched. Germline assignment: CDR1 SGHRS and CDR2 YFSETQ. The sequenced part of the CDR3 DNA is TGCGCCAGCAGAGTAGCGGGAGATTGGGATGAG. This translates into CASRVAGDWDE. The CDR3 as a whole reads CASRVAGDWDEQFF.

This clone was observed a handful of times. The read comes to an end 3 residues before the CDR3 does, leaving the germline J gene to fill in the end. The V gene is TRBV7-2, the J gene TRBJ1-1; D is perhaps TRBD1 (5 bases). CDR3 size: 14 residues. V lost 6 bases to trimming and J lost 5 bases, with 16 bases between them. Germline V CDR1 and CDR2: SGHTA, FQGNSA. The part of the CDR3 DNA that was read is TGTGCCAGCAGTGAAACGCGGGGACGGACTGAA. This codes for CASSETRGRTE. The whole CDR3 is CASSETRGRTEAFF.

The sample holds many counts of this clone. Read data end 3 residues before the CDR3 end; the end is taken from the germline J gene. The rearrangement links TRBV30 to TRBJ2-7, with 11 bases that match TRBD1. The CDR3 runs to 13 residues. With 3 bases clipped from V and 4 bases from J, the junction kept 2 bases outside the gene matches. Germline CDR1 is GTSNPN and CDR2 is SVGIG (reference sequence). The CDR3 bases that were read are TGTGCCTGGAGGGACAGGGGGCGATACGAG. The encoded protein is CAWRDRGRYE. The complete CDR3 reads CAWRDRGRYEQYF.

This clone occurred a few times. The read stops 3 residues short of the end of the CDR3; the missing end is completed from the germline J gene. V and J are TRBV7-2 and TRBJ2-2; D possibly corresponds to TRBD1 (5 bases). This CDR3 contains 13 residues. Germline assignment: CDR1 SGHTA and CDR2 FQGNSA. The V gene lost 5 bases and the J gene lost 6 bases, with 10 bases spanning the gap. CDR3 amino acids: CASSAQGAGELFF. The DNA read from the CDR3 is TGTGCCAGCAGCGCCCAGGGCGCCGGGGAG. The full variable domain, in which reference TRBV7-2 and TRBJ2-2 provide the parts outside the CDR3, is GAGVSQSPSNKVTEKGKDVELRCDPISGHTALYWYRQSLGQGLEFLIYFQGNSAPDKSGLPSDRFSAERTGGSVSTLTIQRTQQEDSAVYLCASSAQGAGELFFGEGSRLTVL.

This clone has ten or more counts. The CDR3 extends 3 residues past the end of the read, so its final part is completed from the germline J gene. The V gene is TRBV10-3, the J gene TRBJ1-1; no definite D call. Germline-derived CDR1 and CDR2 are ENHRY and SYGVKD. The CDR3 is made up of 13 amino acids. The V and J ends lost 4 bases and 1 base respectively, with 7 bases between them. The CDR3 loop is CAISAEGNTEAFF. The sequenced part of the CDR3 DNA is TGTGCCATCAGTGCCGAAGGGAACACTGAA.

This clone was counted many times. The read stops 3 residues short of the end of the CDR3; the missing end is completed from the germline J gene. The chain combines TRBV19 with TRBJ2-3, with 12 bases aligning to TRBD2. The CDR3 runs to 16 residues. Unmatched junction bases numbered 4, after V lost 5 bases and J lost 1 base. CDR1 LNHDA and CDR2 SQIVND come from the germline V gene (reference sequence). CDR3 amino acids: CASSDRLAGGTDTQYF. CDR3 DNA, as far as it was read: TGTGCCAGTAGTGATAGACTAGCGGGGGGCACAGATACG.

This clone was counted a few times. The read is 3 residues too short to cover the CDR3 end, so that end is filled in from the germline J gene. J is TRBJ2-1 and V is TRBV19; TRBD2 agrees at 12 bases. Germline CDR1 and CDR2: LNHDA and SQIVND (reference sequence). The CDR3 runs 20 residues. J gave up 0 bases and V 3 bases, and 12 bases lay outside the gene matches. The CDR3 sequence: CASSIITGTSGPSSYNEQFF. The DNA read from the CDR3 is TGTGCCAGTAGTATTATTACCGGGACTAGCGGGCCAAGCTCCTACAATGAG.

This clone was detected many times. The CDR3 end lies 3 residues beyond the end of the read and is filled in from the germline J gene. V and J are TRBV19 and TRBJ2-7; D not certain. Deletions cut 8 bases from V and 0 bases from J, with 11 bases between. The CDR3 is 13 residues long. Per germline, CDR1 LNHDA and CDR2 SQIVND (reference sequence). Here the CDR3 reads CASSVDSSYEQYF. The sequenced CDR3 bases are TGTGCCAGTTCCGTAGATAGCTCCTACGAG.

This clone was recorded at least ten times. The read terminates 3 residues ahead of where the CDR3 ends, so the germline J gene completes it. The chain carries TRBV7-9 and TRBJ2-5; D gene ambiguous. The ends were cut back, 4 bases at V and 5 bases at J, with 8 bases in the middle. This CDR3 contains 12 residues. CDR1 and CDR2 from the germline V gene are SEHNR and FQNEAQ (reference sequence). The sequenced CDR3 bases are TGTGCCAGCAGCTCCCCTCCCGAGACC. Amino acid sequence: CASSSPPET. The CDR3 in its entirety is CASSSPPETQYF. The complete variable domain, with remaining parts taken from reference TRBV7-9 and TRBJ2-5, reads DTGVSQNPRHKITKRGQNVTFRCDPISEHNRLYWYRQTLGQGPEFLTYFQNEAQLEKSRLLSDRFSAERPKGSFSTLEIQRTEQGDSAMYLCASSSPPETQYFGPGTRLLVL.

This clone occurred many times. The read falls 3 residues short of the CDR3 end, and the missing part is taken from the germline J gene. The genes are TRBV5-6 and TRBJ1-2; no clear D gene. The CDR3 covers 15 residues. Trimming shortened V by 2 bases and J by 2 bases, and 13 bases separated the two germline ends. The germline V gene has CDR1 SGHDT and CDR2 YYEEEE. The CDR3 protein is CASSFGETGNYGYTF. The part of the CDR3 DNA that was read is TGTGCCAGCAGCTTTGGCGAAACGGGGAACTATGGC.

This clone was recorded a few times. Read coverage stops 3 residues before the CDR3 terminus; the germline J gene supplies the remainder. The identical CDR3 is also encoded by other nucleotide sequences in the sample. The chain links TRBV18 to TRBJ2-2, with 8 bases aligning to TRBD1. This CDR3 spans 15 amino acids. The J segment lost 1 base and the V segment lost 3 bases, leaving 1 base of the junction unmatched. Germline CDR1 is KGHSH and CDR2 is LQKENI. CDR3 sequence: CASSPGQGNTGELFF. The covered CDR3 bases are TGTGCCAGCTCACCCGGACAGGGGAACACCGGGGAG.

Details on this clone: The read finishes 3 residues shy of the CDR3 end, and the germline J gene is used to complete it. The chain joins TRBV19 to TRBJ1-5; tentatively, D is TRBD1 (5 bases). The CDR3 runs 14 residues. V dropped 2 bases and J dropped 4 bases, with 9 bases sitting between them. Per the germline V gene, CDR1 is LNHDA and CDR2 is SQIVND (reference sequence). The CDR3 protein is CASSISGVNQPQHF. Partial CDR3 DNA: TGTGCCAGTAGTATATCGGGGGTTAATCAGCCC.

This clone occurred many times. The observed sequence ends 3 residues before the CDR3 terminus, with the missing tail filled in from the germline J gene. The rearrangement joins TRBV28 to TRBJ1-6; no firm D call. Germline V gene lookup returns CDR1 MDHEN and CDR2 SYDVKM. The CDR3 consists of 14 residues. Trimming pared 0 bases from V and 8 bases from J, leaving 8 bases between. CDR3 DNA (partial): TGTGCCAGCAGTTTATGGGGCCAGCATTCACCC. Amino acid sequence: CASSLWGQHSP. The CDR3 in its entirety is CASSLWGQHSPLHF.

As concerns this clone: Sequencing ends 3 residues short of the CDR3 end; the germline J gene provides the rest. The rearrangement links TRBV30 to TRBJ1-2; TRBD1 matches 11 bases. There are 13 residues in the CDR3. V lost 5 bases and J lost 7; bases outside the gene matches: 6. Germline V CDR1 and CDR2: GTSNPN, SVGIG (reference sequence). The CDR3 bases that were read are TGTGCCTGGCTGTTCGGGACAGGGGGTGGC. Translating it yields CAWLFGTGGG. The CDR3, in full, reads CAWLFGTGGGYTF.

In this sample, this clone turned up many times. The read comes to an end 3 residues before the CDR3 does, leaving the germline J gene to fill in the end. The chain combines TRBV29-1 with TRBJ2-1; D may be TRBD2 (5 bases). The germline V gene encodes CDR1 SQVTM and CDR2 ANQGSEA. The V gene lost 3 bases and the J gene lost 9 bases, with 15 bases spanning the gap. This CDR3 has 13 amino acids. CDR3 DNA, as far as it was read: TGCAGCGTTGATGTCATGGCCGCGGGTGAG. Amino acids: CSVDVMAAGE. The complete CDR3 reads CSVDVMAAGEQFF.

This clone was found many times. The CDR3 end lies 3 residues beyond the end of the read and is filled in from the germline J gene. The chain uses TRBV7-9 and TRBJ1-5; D gene uncertain. The V end was cut by 2 bases, the J end by 2 bases, with 7 bases between. The CDR3 is 14 amino acids. Germline V CDR1 and CDR2: SEHNR, FQNEAQ (reference sequence). CDR3 DNA, as far as it was read: TGTGCCAGCAGCTTAAGCGAAGGCAATCAGCCC. Protein sequence: CASSLSEGNQP. The CDR3, in full, reads CASSLSEGNQPQHF.

The table lists this clone with many counts. The read gets to within 3 residues of the CDR3 end, and the germline J gene fills in the rest. The chain is built from TRBV29-1 and TRBJ2-5, with 8 bases matching TRBD2. V lost 5 bases, J lost 2 bases, and 7 bases stayed unmatched. This CDR3 contains 14 residues. Germline-derived CDR1 and CDR2 are SQVTM and ANQGSEA. CDR3 sequence: CSVISVAGQETQYF. The covered CDR3 bases are TGCAGCGTTATTAGCGTAGCGGGACAAGAGACC.

As concerns this clone: A read error may produce the germline difference seen at one junction end. The CDR3 end is not reached by the read, which stops 3 residues before it; the germline J gene fills it in. The chain employs TRBV6-2 or TRBV6-3 and TRBJ2-1, with unresolved D. Germline loops: CDR1 MNHEY, CDR2 SVGEGT. The CDR3 runs to 13 residues. Partial CDR3 DNA: TGTGCCAGCAGTTACGGTCGCTACTATGAG. Protein: CASSYGRYYE. In full, the CDR3 reads CASSYGRYYEQFF.

This clone was counted many times. With the read ending 3 residues before the CDR3 end, the germline J gene is used to fill in that end. V usage is TRBV20-1 and J usage is TRBJ1-2, with 7 bases that match TRBD1. Trimming removed 4 bases from V and 6 bases from J; junction bases left unmatched: 14. The CDR3 is made up of 15 amino acids. Germline-derived CDR1 and CDR2 are DFQATT and SNEGSKA (reference sequence). The CDR3 reads CSAMPWTTGTDGYTF. The sequenced CDR3 bases are TGCAGTGCTATGCCTTGGACGACAGGGACTGATGGC.